The 18 T cell receptor beta chains below were found in one sample sequenced in a study of Graves' ophthalmopathy and Graves' hyperthyroidism. Amplification of TCR beta CDR3 regions used RNA transcripts. Following a first-round RT-PCR that used HTBI primers, a second-round multiplex PCR was carried out. TCRdb recomputed calls from the multiplex PCR reads with MiXCR, one row per CDR3 protein. The table shows hundreds of thousands of distinct CDR3 sequences, with about a fifth occurring only once. The sequencing input was peripheral blood. The receptors derive from a woman younger than 30 with stable Graves' hyperthyroidism. Some clones in this sample may be carry-over from other donors' samples.

This chain links TRBV30 with TRBJ2-5; 7 bases are a match to TRBD2. CDR3 length: 14 amino acids. V lost 4 bases, J lost 2 bases, and 7 bases stayed unmatched. Germline lookup yields CDR1 GTSNPN and CDR2 SVGIG (reference sequence). For the CDR3, the DNA is TGTGCCTGGAAAGCGGGGTGGAATCAAGAGACCCAGTACTTC. This gives the protein CAWKAGWNQETQYF.

The chain couples TRBV28 to TRBJ1-6, with D maybe TRBD1 (6 bases). There are 16 residues in the CDR3. Between the trimmed V and J ends, which lost 5 bases and 10 bases, there was a span of 21 bases. Per the germline V gene, CDR1 is MDHEN and CDR2 is SYDVKM. CDR3 bases: TGTGCCAGCAGTGTTGAGGGGAGGGACACTGTCTCACCCCTCCACTTT. It translates to CASSVEGRDTVSPLHF.

The gene calls are TRBV6-4 and TRBJ2-5, with 7 nucleotides matching TRBD2. J gave up 5 bases and V 7 bases, and 13 bases lay outside the gene matches. The V gene's germline CDR1 is MRHNA and CDR2 SNTAGT. The CDR3 length is 15 residues. CDR3 residues: CASTLFSGGLETQYF. Written as DNA, the CDR3 is TGTGCCAGCACCCTCTTCTCCGGGGGGTTGGAGACCCAGTACTTC.

Concerning this clonotype itself: Sequence at one end of the junction differs from germline and may be a read error. This chain uses TRBV4-2 with TRBJ2-5; 13 bases line up with TRBD2. The CDR3 covers 19 residues. Germline V gene data show CDR1 as LGHNA and CDR2 as YNFKEQ. The CDR3 region is CASSQGVPLAGGRPEIQYF. CDR3 DNA sequence: TGTGCCAGCAGCCAAGGAGTCCCACTAGCGGGGGGGCGACCAGAGATCCAGTACTTC.

This clonotype came up a few times. V usage is TRBV6-1 and J usage is TRBJ1-2; D unresolved. There are 12 residues in the CDR3. V shed 5 bases and J shed 5 bases, with 9 bases lying between them. Germline V gene data show CDR1 as MNHNS and CDR2 as SASEGT. The CDR3 coding sequence is TGTGCCAGCAGTCAGGATTGGTATGGCTACACCTTC. This codes for CASSQDWYGYTF.

There are many counts of this clonotype. The rearrangement joins TRBV30 to TRBJ1-6, with 10 bases that match TRBD1. The length of the CDR3 is 14 residues. V trimming: 3 bases; J trimming: 7 bases; junction bases outside the gene matches: 3. CDR1 is GTSNPN, CDR2 SVGIG, per germline (reference sequence). In DNA form, the CDR3 reads TGTGCCTGGAGCCCGGGACAGGGGAATTCACCCCTCCACTTT. Translation gives CAWSPGQGNSPLHF.

This clonotype was seen ten or more times. The CDR3 loop reads CASSIDAVRQPQHF. CDR3 nucleotides: TGTGCCAGTAGTATAGATGCTGTTCGTCAGCCCCAGCATTTT. The chain uses TRBV19 and TRBJ1-5; D not resolved. The germline V gene has CDR1 LNHDA and CDR2 SQIVND (reference sequence). The length of the CDR3 is 14 residues. V was clipped by 0 bases and J by 6 bases, with 9 bases between them.

This clonotype was counted many times. The J gene is TRBJ1-5, the V gene TRBV12-5, with a tentative D call TRBD1 (5 bases). V was shortened by 3 bases and J by 1 base, with 16 bases between the two germline ends. Germline CDR1 is LGHNT and CDR2 is FRNRAP. This CDR3 is 17 amino acids long. The CDR3 spells CASGFPSGMRSNQPQHF. For the CDR3, the DNA is TGTGCTAGTGGTTTTCCTTCAGGGATGAGAAGCAATCAGCCCCAGCATTTT.

Ten or more counts support this clonotype. V usage is TRBV12-3 or TRBV12-4 and J usage is TRBJ2-5; 9 bases match TRBD2. CDR3 length: 14 amino acids. J was trimmed by 5 bases and V by 6 bases; bases with no gene match: 7. CDR3 coding DNA: TGTGCCAGCAGCGGGCGGGAGGGTACGGAGACCCAGTACTTC. It is translated as CASSGREGTETQYF.

This clonotype appeared a single time. V and J are TRBV28 and TRBJ2-7, with D possibly matching TRBD2 (7 bases). The V end lost 9 bases, the J end lost 4 bases, and 16 bases lay between the germline ends. This CDR3 is built from 13 residues. Germline loops: CDR1 MDHEN, CDR2 SYDVKM. Written as DNA, the CDR3 is TGTGCCAGTAGGGGAGGGGGATTATACGAGCAGTACGTC. Protein product: CASRGGGLYEQYV.

V usage is TRBV5-1 and J usage is TRBJ1-2; tentative D call: TRBD1 (5 bases). Germline CDR1 SGHRS, CDR2 YFSETQ. The length of the CDR3 is 16 residues. Trimming stripped 0 bases from V and 2 bases from J, with 14 bases between. CDR3 sequence: CASSLAVAGRNYGYTF. The CDR3 DNA sequence: TGCGCCAGCAGCTTGGCCGTGGCGGGGCGGAACTATGGCTACACCTTC.

This clonotype was found many times. The chain has TRBV11-1 and TRBJ2-7, with 7 nucleotides matching TRBD1. CDR1 is SGHAT, CDR2 FQDESV, per germline (reference sequence). J gave up 3 bases and V 0 bases, and 5 bases lay outside the gene matches. The CDR3 extends over 15 amino acids. The CDR3 DNA reads TGTGCCAGCAGCTTAGCTGGGGACAGTGTCTACGAGCAGTACTTC. This translates into CASSLAGDSVYEQYF. The whole variable domain, filled in from reference TRBV11-1 and TRBJ2-7, reads EAEVAQSPRYKITEKSQAVAFWCDPISGHATLYWYRQILGQGPELLVQFQDESVVDDSQLPKDRFSAERLKGVDSTLKIQPAELGDSAMYLCASSLAGDSVYEQYFGPGTRLTVT.

The chain carries TRBV6-1 and TRBJ2-7, with TRBD2 matching 7 bases. V was pared by 1 base and J by 2 bases, with 5 bases of the junction left unmatched. This CDR3 region has 15 residues. CDR1 is MNHNS, CDR2 SASEGT, per germline. This chain's CDR3 is CASSEGGRATYEQYF. In nucleotides, the CDR3 is TGTGCCAGCAGTGAAGGCGGGAGAGCCACCTACGAGCAGTACTTC.

In this sample, this clonotype turned up many times. V and J are TRBV20-1 and TRBJ2-5; D is ambiguous. Germline assignment: CDR1 DFQATT and CDR2 SNEGSKA (reference sequence). The CDR3 sequence is 12 residues long. The V gene lost 3 bases and the J gene lost 7 bases, with 12 bases spanning the gap. This CDR3 is CSASSSTGTQYF. The CDR3 DNA reads as TGCAGTGCTAGTTCGAGCACCGGGACCCAGTACTTC.

This chain joins TRBV6-1 and TRBJ2-5; tentatively, D is TRBD2 (5 bases). This CDR3 is built from 13 residues. V was pared by 7 bases and J by 6 bases, with 15 bases between. Germline assignment: CDR1 MNHNS and CDR2 SASEGT. Written as DNA, the CDR3 is TGTGCCAGCACCAACCGGGGATCGAAGACCCAGTACTTC. This sequence encodes CASTNRGSKTQYF.

Worth noting for this clonotype: This may arise from a read error, as a much more abundant clone is one base away. This sequence joins TRBV27 and TRBJ2-7; weak D call: TRBD2 (5 bases). This CDR3 has 15 residues. Germline CDR1 reads MNHEY; CDR2 reads SMNVEV (reference sequence). The chain's CDR3 is CASCLRAGGLREQYF. CDR3 nucleotide sequence: TGTGCCAGCTGTTTGAGGGCGGGCGGCCTAAGGGAGCAGTACTTC.

This chain connects TRBV6-1 to TRBJ1-1; possibly TRBD1 for D (5 bases). The CDR3 is 15 amino acids. Germline V lookup: CDR1 MNHNS, CDR2 SASEGT. Trimming pared 8 bases from V and 1 base from J, leaving 17 bases between. CDR3 sequence reads: CASFRSGQPNTEAFF. The DNA for the CDR3 is TGTGCCAGCTTTAGGAGCGGACAACCGAACACTGAAGCTTTCTTT.

This clonotype was found many times. The genes are TRBV20-1 and TRBJ2-4; D is uncertain. Germline lookup yields CDR1 DFQATT and CDR2 SNEGSKA (reference sequence). CDR3 length: 15 amino acids. V lost 0 bases to trimming and J lost 1 base, with 10 bases between them. CDR3: CSARDRFSAKNIQYF. CDR3 nucleotide sequence: TGCAGTGCTAGAGATCGGTTTTCGGCCAAAAACATTCAGTACTTC.